These 7 T cell receptor beta chains originate from one sample sequenced in a study of cytomegalovirus exposure and HLA in healthy donors. PCR involved 60 Vbeta and 13 Jbeta primers. Profiling relied on immunoSEQ multiplex PCR, and the TCRdb table lists in-frame clones only, not all of them. The table has 95,000 to 150,000 clones, 75% to 80% seen once. Sequencing was performed on PBMCs. The receptors stem from a woman in her 30s in good health and CMV-seropositive.

V and J are TRBV20-1 and TRBJ2-1, with D perhaps matching TRBD2 (5 bases). Germline V gene data show CDR1 as DFQATT and CDR2 as SNEGSKA (reference sequence). The CDR3 loop spans 11 amino acids. V was pared by 0 bases and J by 9 bases, with 6 bases between. The DNA for the CDR3 is TGCAGTGCTAGAGAAGGAGGTGAGCAGTTCTTC. It translates to CSAREGGEQFF.

The chain has TRBV4-3 and TRBJ2-2; D not certain. The CDR3 is 14 residues long. V was trimmed by 4 bases and J by 1 base, leaving 7 bases between them. CDR1 is LGHNA, CDR2 YSLEER, per germline. CDR3 bases: TGCGCCAGCAGCCCTCACAAGAACACCGGGGAGCTGTTTTTT. Its protein is CASSPHKNTGELFF.

J is TRBJ2-1 and V is TRBV4-2, with 13 bases lining up with TRBD2. The junction had 6 bases not matched to a gene; V was cut back by 2 bases and J by 5 bases. This CDR3 is built from 17 residues. CDR1 and CDR2 from the germline V gene are LGHNA and YNFKEQ. CDR3 loop: CASSQRLAGGRDNEQFF. In DNA, the CDR3 is TGTGCCAGCAGCCAACGACTAGCGGGGGGCCGAGACAATGAGCAGTTCTTC.

V and J are TRBV9 and TRBJ1-2; no definite D call. The germline V gene has CDR1 SGDLS and CDR2 YYNGEE. The CDR3 consists of 13 residues. Between the trimmed V and J ends, which lost 3 bases and 7 bases, there was a span of 13 bases. CDR3 sequence: CASSETRMGGYTF. The CDR3 DNA sequence: TGTGCCAGCAGCGAGACACGAATGGGTGGCTACACCTTC.

The chain uses TRBV30 and TRBJ2-7; 9 bases agree with TRBD1. The CDR3 has 12 residues. J was trimmed by 9 bases and V by 1 base; bases with no gene match: 4. Per germline, CDR1 GTSNPN and CDR2 SVGIG (reference sequence). The CDR3 DNA reads TGTGCCTGGAGTGGGGACAGGGTTACGCAGTACTTC. This encodes CAWSGDRVTQYF.

The CDR3 reads CASSLERSYNEQFF. CDR3 nucleotides: TGTGCCAGCAGCCTAGAGAGGTCCTACAATGAGCAGTTCTTC. J is TRBJ2-1 and V is TRBV14; D not certain. CDR3 length: 14 amino acids. CDR1 SGHDN and CDR2 FVKESK come from the germline V gene. V shed 4 bases and J shed 1 base, with 8 bases lying between them.

The chain employs TRBV7-9 and TRBJ1-3; possibly TRBD1 for D (5 bases). This CDR3 is built from 14 residues. Per germline, CDR1 SEHNR and CDR2 FQNEAQ (reference sequence). Deletions cut 8 bases from V and 0 bases from J, with 11 bases between. CDR3 nucleotide sequence: TGTGCCAGCCTGGAGGGGAGCTCTGGAAACACCATATATTTT. Protein product: CASLEGSSGNTIYF.